This entry lists 3 T cell receptor beta chains sequenced from one sample in a study of blood T cell repertoires in COVID-19. Data came from immunoSEQ multiplex PCR; TCRdb stores just in-frame clones and leaves some out. In the table there are 310,000 or so clones, roughly 86% of which are singletons. Sequenced: PBMCs or T cells enriched from blood (not recorded which). These receptors originate from a woman aged 18 to 35 who had recovered from COVID-19.

At least ten counts were recorded for this clone. The chain employs TRBV7-8 and TRBJ2-1; no clear D gene. Germline V gene sequence: CDR1 SGHVS, CDR2 FQNEAQ. The V and J ends lost 8 bases and 4 bases respectively, with 12 bases between them. The CDR3 runs 13 residues. The CDR3 loop is CASFPDRYNEQFF. Here the CDR3 DNA reads TGTGCCAGCTTTCCAGATCGTTACAATGAGCAGTTCTTC. The whole variable domain, remainder taken from reference TRBV7-8 and TRBJ2-1, is GAGVSQSPRYKVAKRGQDVALRCDPISGHVSLFWYQQALGQGPEFLTYFQNEAQLDKSGLPSDRFFAERPEGSVSTLKIQRTQQEDSAVYLCASFPDRYNEQFFGPGTRLTVL.

The chain is built from TRBV3-1 (or the pseudogene TRBV3-2) and TRBJ1-3; D possibly corresponds to TRBD1 (6 bases). The V and J ends lost 0 bases and 2 bases respectively, with 14 bases between them. The germline V gene encodes CDR1 LGHDT and CDR2 YNNKEL (reference sequence). This CDR3 is 17 amino acids long. CDR3 amino acids: CASSQDPTGLPGNTIYF. Here the CDR3 DNA reads TGTGCCAGCAGCCAAGACCCCACAGGGCTGCCTGGAAACACCATATATTTT.

The J gene is TRBJ1-1, the V gene TRBV5-1, with D perhaps matching TRBD1 (6 bases). The CDR3 runs to 13 residues. With 7 bases removed from V and 5 bases from J, the gap between germline ends came to 15 bases. From germline, CDR1 is SGHRS and CDR2 YFSETQ. The CDR3 region is CASRGGGGTEAFF. The CDR3 DNA sequence: TGCGCCAGCCGCGGGGGAGGGGGTACTGAAGCTTTCTTT.